The sequence of this TCR beta chain was determined in a study of T cell repertoires in cytomegalovirus infection. Study background: Indications of both CMV infection and matching HLA type were provided by public TCR beta signatures.

Notes on the study in general: Cumulative frequency of public TCR beta families picked out carriers of CMV plus the relevant HLA. The response measured ex vivo was dominated by TCR beta clonotypes (HLA-C-restricted and CMV-specific).

TCRdb passed the reads through MiXCR, listing each CDR3 protein once. The sample has more than 350,000 distinct CDR3 sequences; approximately 32% are singletons. Of note for this clonotype: No antigen is known for it. One junction end disagrees with the germline gene, perhaps due to a read error.

The CDR3 length is 15 residues. The germline V gene encodes CDR1 SGHVS and CDR2 FNYEAQ. V is TRBV7-6 and J is TRBJ1-5; no definite D call. This sequence originates from a human donor in good health (CMV status not recorded). Some clones in this sample may be carry-over from other donors' samples. Source material: PBMCs. CDR3 in amino acids: CASSAKGGVNQPPHF. In DNA, the CDR3 is TGTGCCAGCAGCGCAAAGGGTGGGGTCAATCAGCCCCCGCATTTT.